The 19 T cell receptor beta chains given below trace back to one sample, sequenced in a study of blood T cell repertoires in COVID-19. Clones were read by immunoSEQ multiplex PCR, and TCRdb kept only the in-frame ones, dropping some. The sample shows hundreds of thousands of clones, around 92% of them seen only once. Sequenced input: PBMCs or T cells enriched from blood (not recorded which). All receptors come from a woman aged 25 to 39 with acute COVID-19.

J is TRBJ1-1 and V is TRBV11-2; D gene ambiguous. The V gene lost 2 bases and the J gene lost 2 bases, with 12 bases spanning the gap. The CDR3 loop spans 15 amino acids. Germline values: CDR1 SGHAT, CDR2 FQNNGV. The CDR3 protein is CASSLLGALNTEAFF. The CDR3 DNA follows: TGTGCCAGCAGCTTATTGGGCGCTTTAAACACTGAAGCTTTCTTT.

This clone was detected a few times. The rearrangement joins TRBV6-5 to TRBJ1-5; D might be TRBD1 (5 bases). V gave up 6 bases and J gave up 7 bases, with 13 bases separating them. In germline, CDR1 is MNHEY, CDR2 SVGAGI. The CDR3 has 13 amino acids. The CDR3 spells CASREGRDQPQHF. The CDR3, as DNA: TGTGCCAGCAGGGAGGGGAGAGACCAGCCCCAGCATTTT.

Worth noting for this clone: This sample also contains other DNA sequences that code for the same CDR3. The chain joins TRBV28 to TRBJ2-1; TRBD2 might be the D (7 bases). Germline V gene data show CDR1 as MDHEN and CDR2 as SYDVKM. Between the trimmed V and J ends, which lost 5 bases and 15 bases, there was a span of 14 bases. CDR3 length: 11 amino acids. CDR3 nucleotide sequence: TGTGCCAGCAGTGCAGGGAGGGGGATGTTCTTC. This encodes CASSAGRGMFF.

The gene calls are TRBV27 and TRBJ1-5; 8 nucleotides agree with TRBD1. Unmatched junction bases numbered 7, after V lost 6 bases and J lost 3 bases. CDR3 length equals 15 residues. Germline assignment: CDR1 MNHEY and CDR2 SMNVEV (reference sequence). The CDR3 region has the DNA TGTGCCAGCAGCGGACAGGGAAGGTTCAATCAGCCCCAGCATTTT. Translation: CASSGQGRFNQPQHF.

CDR3 DNA sequence: TGTGCCAGCTTTACAGGCGCGGGATATAATTCACCCCTCCACTTT. This gives the protein CASFTGAGYNSPLHF. The rearrangement uses TRBV6-5 and TRBJ1-6, with a possible D match to TRBD1 (5 bases). The CDR3 consists of 15 residues. The germline V gene encodes CDR1 MNHEY and CDR2 SVGAGI. With 8 bases removed from V and 4 bases from J, the gap between germline ends came to 15 bases.

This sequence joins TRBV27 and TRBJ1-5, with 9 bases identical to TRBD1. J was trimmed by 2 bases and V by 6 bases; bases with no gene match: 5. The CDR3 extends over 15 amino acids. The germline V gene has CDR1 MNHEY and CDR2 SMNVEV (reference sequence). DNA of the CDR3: TGTGCCAGCAGCTCCAGGGACAGGGGCAATCAGCCCCAGCATTTT. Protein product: CASSSRDRGNQPQHF.

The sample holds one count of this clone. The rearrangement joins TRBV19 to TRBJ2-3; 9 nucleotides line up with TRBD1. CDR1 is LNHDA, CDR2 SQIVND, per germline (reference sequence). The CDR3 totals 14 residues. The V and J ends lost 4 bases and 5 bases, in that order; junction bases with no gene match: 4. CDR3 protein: CASSTRTGEDTQYF. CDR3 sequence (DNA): TGTGCCAGTAGTACCCGGACAGGGGAAGATACGCAGTATTTT.

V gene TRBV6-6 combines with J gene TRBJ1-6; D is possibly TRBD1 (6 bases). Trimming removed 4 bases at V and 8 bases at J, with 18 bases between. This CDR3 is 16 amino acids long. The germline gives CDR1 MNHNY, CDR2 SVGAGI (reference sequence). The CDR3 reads CASSFIPGHVDSPLHF. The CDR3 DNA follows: TGTGCCAGCAGTTTTATTCCGGGACACGTGGATTCACCCCTCCACTTT.

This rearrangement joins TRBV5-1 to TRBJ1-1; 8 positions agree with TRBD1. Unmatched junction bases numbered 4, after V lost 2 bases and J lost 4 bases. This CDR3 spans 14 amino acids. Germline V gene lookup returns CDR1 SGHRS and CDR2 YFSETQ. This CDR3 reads CASSFGQGGTEAFF. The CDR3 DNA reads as TGCGCCAGCAGCTTCGGACAGGGTGGCACTGAAGCTTTCTTT.

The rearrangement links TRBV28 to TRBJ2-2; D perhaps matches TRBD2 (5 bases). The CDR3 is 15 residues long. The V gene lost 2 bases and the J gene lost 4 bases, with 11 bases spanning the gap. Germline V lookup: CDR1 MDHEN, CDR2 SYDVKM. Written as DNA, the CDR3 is TGTGCCAGCAGTTTAACCTTGAGGGCCACCGGGGAGCTGTTTTTT. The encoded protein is CASSLTLRATGELFF.

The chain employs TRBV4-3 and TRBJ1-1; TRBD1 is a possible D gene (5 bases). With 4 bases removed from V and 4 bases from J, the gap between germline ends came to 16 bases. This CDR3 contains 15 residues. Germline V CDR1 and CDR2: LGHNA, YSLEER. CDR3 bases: TGCGCCAGCAGCCTTGAAGACTCGGGGGGCACTGAAGCTTTCTTT. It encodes CASSLEDSGGTEAFF.

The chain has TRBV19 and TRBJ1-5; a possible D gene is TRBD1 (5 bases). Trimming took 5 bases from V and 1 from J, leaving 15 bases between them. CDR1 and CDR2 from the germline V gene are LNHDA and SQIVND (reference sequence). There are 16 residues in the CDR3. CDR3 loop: CASSRWGVGSNQPQHF. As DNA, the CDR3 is TGTGCCAGTAGTCGTTGGGGGGTGGGGAGCAATCAGCCCCAGCATTTT. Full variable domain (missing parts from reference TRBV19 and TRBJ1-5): DGGITQSPKYLFRKEGQNVTLSCEQNLNHDAMYWYRQDPGQGLRLIYYSQIVNDFQKGDIAEGYSVSREKKESFPLTVTSAQKNPTAFYLCASSRWGVGSNQPQHFGDGTRLSIL.

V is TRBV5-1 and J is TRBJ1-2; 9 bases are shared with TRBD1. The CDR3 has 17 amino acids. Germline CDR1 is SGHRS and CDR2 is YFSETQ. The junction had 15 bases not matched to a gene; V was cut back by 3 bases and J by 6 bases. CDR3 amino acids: CASSWGDRDIPSDGYTF. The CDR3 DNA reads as TGCGCCAGCAGCTGGGGGGACAGGGACATTCCCTCGGATGGCTACACCTTC.

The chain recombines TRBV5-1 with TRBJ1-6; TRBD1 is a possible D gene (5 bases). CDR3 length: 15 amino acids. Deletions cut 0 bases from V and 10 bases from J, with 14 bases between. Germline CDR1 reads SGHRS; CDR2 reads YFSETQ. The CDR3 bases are TGCGCCAGCAGCTTGGATGGAGGGGAAGGGTCACCCCTCCACTTT. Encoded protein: CASSLDGGEGSPLHF.

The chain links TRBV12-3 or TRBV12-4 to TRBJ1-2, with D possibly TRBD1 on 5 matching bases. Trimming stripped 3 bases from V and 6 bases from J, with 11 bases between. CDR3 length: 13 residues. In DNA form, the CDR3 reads TGTGCCAGCAGTTTCGGGCAGGGCAATGGCTACACCTTC. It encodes CASSFGQGNGYTF.

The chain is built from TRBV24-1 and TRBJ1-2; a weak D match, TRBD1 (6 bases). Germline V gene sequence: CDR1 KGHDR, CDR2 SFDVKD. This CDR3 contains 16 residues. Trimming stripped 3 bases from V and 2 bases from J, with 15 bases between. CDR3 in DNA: TGTGCCACCAGTGATACCCGTGGGGGCAGCAACTATGGCTACACCTTC. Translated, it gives CATSDTRGGSNYGYTF.

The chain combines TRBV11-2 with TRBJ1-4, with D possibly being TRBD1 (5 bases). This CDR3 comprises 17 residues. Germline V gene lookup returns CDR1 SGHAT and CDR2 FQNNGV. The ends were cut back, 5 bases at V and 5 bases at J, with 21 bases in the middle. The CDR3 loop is CASSRFLQQALNEKLFF. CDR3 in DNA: TGTGCCAGCAGCCGGTTTCTACAACAGGCCTTGAATGAAAAACTGTTTTTT.

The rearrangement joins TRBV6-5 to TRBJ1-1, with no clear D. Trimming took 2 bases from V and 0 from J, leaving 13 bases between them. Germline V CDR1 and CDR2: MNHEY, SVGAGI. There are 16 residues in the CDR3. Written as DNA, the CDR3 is TGTGCCAGCAGTTACCCGAGCGGGATTTTGAACACTGAAGCTTTCTTT. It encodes CASSYPSGILNTEAFF.

The CDR3 DNA reads TGTGCCTGGAGGGACAGGGGCAATCAGCCCCAGCATTTT. Its translation is CAWRDRGNQPQHF. This chain joins TRBV30 and TRBJ1-5; 8 bases fit TRBD1. This CDR3 region has 13 residues. Germline V gene sequence: CDR1 GTSNPN, CDR2 SVGIG (reference sequence). V lost 3 bases, J lost 2 bases, and 0 bases stayed unmatched.